This is a list of T cell receptor beta chains from one sample in a study of CD8 T cells in ankylosing spondylitis. Using its own MiXCR run on the 5' RACE reads, TCRdb lists one record per CDR3 protein. The sample includes some 220,000 distinct CDR3 sequences, 7% to 10% of them seen just once. Sequencing was carried out using blood, either unsorted or a sorted T cell fraction (not recorded which). The receptor source for this set is a female donor with ankylosing spondylitis or in good health (not recorded which). Both conserved end residues are part of each CDR3. A D gene is named only where the DNA matches it firmly. Expanded clones are given a class, and other clones once, few, many or no size at all.

v_call	j_call	clone_size	d_call	cdr3_aa	cdr3_nt
TRBV5-1	TRBJ2-7	many	TRBD2	CASSQTTSGSSEQYF	TGCGCCAGCAGCCAAACCACTAGCGGGAGTAGCGAGCAGTACTTC
TRBV24-1	TRBJ2-1	few	-	CATSEVGYNEQFF	TGTGCCACCAGTGAAGTGGGGTACAATGAGCAGTTCTTC
TRBV19	TRBJ2-1	many	-	CASSIRRLNEQFF	TGTGCCAGTAGTATCCGACGGCTCAATGAGCAGTTCTTC
TRBV5-5	TRBJ2-2	many	TRBD2	CASSFGAGESTGELFF	TGTGCCAGCAGCTTTGGTGCGGGAGAGAGTACCGGGGAGCTGTTTTTT
TRBV7-2	TRBJ1-2	-	-	CASSLERGTDSNYGYTF	TGTGCCAGCAGCCTGGAGCGAGGGACGGATTCTAACTATGGCTACACCTTC
TRBV28	TRBJ2-7	many	TRBD1	CASSPTGLYEQYF	TGTGCCAGCAGTCCGACAGGGCTGTACGAGCAGTACTTC
TRBV25-1	TRBJ2-7	few	-	CASSEYGKSYEQYF	TGTGCCAGCAGTGAATACGGGAAGAGCTACGAGCAGTACTTC
TRBV14	TRBJ2-5	many	-	CASSQRGRETQYF	TGTGCCAGCAGCCAACGGGGGAGAGAGACCCAGTACTTC
TRBV4-3	TRBJ2-2	-	TRBD2	CASSHLAGGGTGELFF	TGCGCCAGCAGCCATTTAGCGGGAGGCGGGACCGGGGAGCTGTTTTTT
TRBV15	TRBJ2-3	many	-	CATNAWGGEGTDTQYF	TGTGCCACCAATGCCTGGGGGGGCGAGGGCACAGATACGCAGTATTTT
TRBV2	TRBJ2-5	-	TRBD2	CASSDLSSGETQYF	TGTGCCAGCAGTGATTTGTCTAGCGGTGAGACCCAGTACTTC
TRBV3-1	TRBJ2-6	many	-	CASSQEWAGANVLTF	TGTGCCAGCAGCCAAGAATGGGCTGGGGCCAACGTCCTGACTTTC
TRBV20-1	TRBJ2-1	many	TRBD2	CSAFGLAPEQFF	TGCAGTGCTTTCGGACTAGCGCCTGAGCAGTTCTTC
TRBV6-5	TRBJ1-1	many	-	CASSYSTKGRSEAFF	TGTGCCAGCAGTTACTCGACCAAGGGTAGGTCTGAAGCTTTCTTT
TRBV29-1	TRBJ1-2	-	-	CSVDSYGYTF	TGCAGCGTTGACTCCTATGGCTACACCTTC